This T cell receptor (beta chain) was observed in a study of blood T cell repertoires in COVID-19. About the research overall: Some COVID-19 samples were acute and others convalescent; all came from the United States, Italy and Spain. PBMCs, B-cell-depleted T cells, or T cells provided the cDNA or gDNA that made up the material.

In assigning cohorts, the study relied on participant-reported clinical history. CDR1 SGHTS and CDR2 YDEGEE come from the germline V gene. The V end lost 5 bases, the J end lost 1 base, and 10 bases lay between the germline ends. The CDR3 loop spans 14 amino acids. Original data processing: Counts of nucleated cells, estimated from reference gene primer amplification, were obtained. Clones were sequenced by immunoSEQ multiplex PCR, and TCRdb holds only the in-frame ones, with some missing. Clone size and the V and J calls come from that table; the DNA yielded D and trimming. The table records 260,000 or so clones, 86% of them present only once.

Input material: PBMCs or T cells enriched from blood (not recorded which). The receptor was derived from a man aged 18 to 30 who had recovered from COVID-19. This chain links TRBV5-8 with TRBJ2-1; D is ambiguous. CDR3 DNA sequence: TGTGCCAGCAGGACACAGAATTCCTACAATGAGCAGTTCTTC. It translates to CASRTQNSYNEQFF.